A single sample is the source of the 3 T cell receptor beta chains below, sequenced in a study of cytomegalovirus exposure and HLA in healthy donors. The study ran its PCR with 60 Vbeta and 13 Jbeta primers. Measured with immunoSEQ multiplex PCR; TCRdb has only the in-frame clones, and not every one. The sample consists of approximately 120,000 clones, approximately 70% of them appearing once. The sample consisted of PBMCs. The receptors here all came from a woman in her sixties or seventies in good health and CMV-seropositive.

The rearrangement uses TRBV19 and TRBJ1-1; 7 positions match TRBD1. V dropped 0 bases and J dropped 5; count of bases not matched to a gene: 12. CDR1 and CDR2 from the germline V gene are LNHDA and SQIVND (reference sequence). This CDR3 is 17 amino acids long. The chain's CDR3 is CASSIDSPRTQGTEAFF. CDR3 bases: TGTGCCAGTAGTATAGATTCTCCCCGAACACAGGGGACTGAAGCTTTCTTT.

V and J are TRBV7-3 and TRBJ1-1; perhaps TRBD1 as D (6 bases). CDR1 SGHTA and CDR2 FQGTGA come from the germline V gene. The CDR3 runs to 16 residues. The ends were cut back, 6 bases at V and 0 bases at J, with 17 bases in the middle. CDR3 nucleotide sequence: TGTGCCAGCAGTTCAACAGGGACGACCATGAACACTGAAGCTTTCTTT. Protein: CASSSTGTTMNTEAFF.

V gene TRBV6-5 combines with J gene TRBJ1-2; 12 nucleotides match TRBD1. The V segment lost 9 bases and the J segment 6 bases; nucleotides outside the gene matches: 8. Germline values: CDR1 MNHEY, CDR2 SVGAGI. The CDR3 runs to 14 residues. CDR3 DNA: TGTGCCAGGAGGTGGGGGGACAGGGGGCATGGCTACACCTTC. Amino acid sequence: CARRWGDRGHGYTF.